This TCR beta chain was recovered during a study of blood T cell repertoires in COVID-19. Overall study: Italy, Spain and the United States were the sources of the convalescent and acute COVID-19 samples. T cells, B-cell-depleted T cells, or PBMCs provided the cDNA or gDNA that served as material.

The age range of participants was 18 to 89 years, with residence in about 25 US areas. Participant-given clinical history determined each cohort assignment. Assay used: immunoSEQ multiplex PCR; TCRdb lists only in-frame clones, some missing. The sample lists about 340,000 clones, around 86% occurring once. The sample taken for sequencing was PBMCs or T cells enriched from blood (not recorded which). The source is a woman aged 40 to 50 with acute COVID-19.

The CDR3 sequence is CASSKIRDRGPKEQYF. The CDR3 DNA is TGTGCCAGTAGTAAGATCCGGGACAGGGGGCCAAAAGAGCAGTACTTC. The V and J genes are TRBV19 and TRBJ2-7; 12 nucleotides align to TRBD1. This CDR3 has 16 amino acids. Germline V gives CDR1 LNHDA, CDR2 SQIVND (reference sequence). With V trimmed by 4 bases and J by 7 bases, 11 bases remained unmatched.